The 21 T cell receptor beta chains given below trace back to one sample, sequenced in a study of T-cell reconstitution after alpha-beta-depleted transplantation in children (dated by TCRdb to about 2016). This sample's treatment or condition label indicates: allogeneic hematopoietic cell transplantation with graft depleted of TCRalphabeta T cells and CD19 B cells. The library relied on PCR. Sequencing took place on an Illumina HiSeq 2500. TCR library preparation used molecular barcoding, with unique molecular identifiers applied to normalize quantification of the TCRbeta repertoire. The public reads were quality trimmed at Q25 with fastp and then assembled into clones with MiXCR by TCRdb, keeping productive beta chains. Rows are unified per CDR3 protein, each entry keeping the most common DNA and genes. For this sample the table gives a few hundred thousand distinct CDR3 sequences, of which 43% were detected only once. The ten most abundant clones make up 27% of the sample.

The sample was PBMCs, taken before TCRalphabeta/CD19-depleted stem cell transplant. The receptor source for this set is a girl aged 2 to 9 with aplastic anemia, due to receive a stem cell transplant.

J is TRBJ1-1 and V is TRBV10-1; D is perhaps TRBD1 (5 bases). Deletions cut 5 bases from V and 6 bases from J, with 16 bases between. This CDR3 contains 14 residues. Per the germline V gene, CDR1 is WNHNN and CDR2 is SYGVQD (reference sequence). The CDR3 here is CASSPQGEGPEAFF. The CDR3 nucleotides read TGCGCCAGCAGTCCCCAGGGAGAGGGGCCTGAAGCTTTCTTT.

V gene TRBV27 combines with J gene TRBJ1-6; D perhaps matches TRBD1 (6 bases). V lost 2 bases and J 9 bases, leaving 11 bases between the germline ends. Germline CDR1 reads MNHEY; CDR2 reads SMNVEV (reference sequence). The CDR3 has 14 amino acids. The CDR3 is CASSLQGLGSPLHF. For the CDR3, the DNA is TGTGCCAGCAGTTTACAGGGGTTGGGTTCACCCCTCCACTTT.

The CDR3 nucleotides read TGTGCCATCAGTACCAGGGGGCTGAGTACTGAAGCTTTCTTT. This encodes CAISTRGLSTEAFF. The chain combines TRBV10-3 with TRBJ1-1; 8 nucleotides align to TRBD1. V dropped 5 bases and J dropped 5; count of bases not matched to a gene: 7. In germline, CDR1 is ENHRY, CDR2 SYGVKD. This CDR3 region has 14 residues.

In its sample, this clonotype was seen many times. The gene calls are TRBV27 and TRBJ2-5; 8 bases are a match to TRBD2. CDR1 MNHEY and CDR2 SMNVEV come from the germline V gene (reference sequence). The CDR3 sequence is 14 residues long. With 7 bases clipped from V and 5 bases from J, the junction kept 9 bases outside the gene matches. CDR3 residues: CASKRAGVVETQYF. The DNA of the CDR3 is TGTGCCAGCAAAAGAGCGGGAGTCGTGGAGACCCAGTACTTC.

This clonotype was counted at least ten times. The chain joins TRBV3-1 to TRBJ2-5, with a weak D call TRBD1 (5 bases). This CDR3 has 14 residues. The V end lost 1 base, the J end lost 2 bases, and 8 bases lay between the germline ends. CDR1 and CDR2 (germline): LGHDT, YNNKEL (reference sequence). The CDR3: CASSQGPGQETQYF. The DNA for the CDR3 is TGTGCCAGCAGCCAAGGGCCAGGGCAAGAGACCCAGTACTTC.

This sequence joins TRBV28 and TRBJ2-3, with D uncertain. The CDR3 runs to 13 residues. The germline gives CDR1 MDHEN, CDR2 SYDVKM. The V end was cut by 7 bases, the J end by 0 bases, with 8 bases between. The CDR3 nucleotides are TGTGCCAGCACCTGGCGTAGCACAGATACGCAGTATTTT. It codes for CASTWRSTDTQYF.

The chain uses TRBV20-1 and TRBJ2-1, with D hard to call. The CDR3 extends over 13 amino acids. Trimming took 6 bases from V and 7 from J, leaving 16 bases between them. Germline CDR1 reads DFQATT; CDR2 reads SNEGSKA (reference sequence). The CDR3 protein is CSADGRVGNEQFF. The DNA of the CDR3 is TGCAGTGCGGACGGCCGGGTAGGGAATGAGCAGTTCTTC.

This clonotype was recorded at least ten times. V usage is TRBV5-1 and J usage is TRBJ2-7, with 9 bases matching TRBD2. This CDR3 is 15 amino acids long. V dropped 0 bases and J dropped 6; count of bases not matched to a gene: 7. The germline V gene encodes CDR1 SGHRS and CDR2 YFSETQ. The CDR3 protein is CASSLDPGGRAEQYF. The CDR3 DNA reads TGCGCCAGCAGCTTGGACCCTGGCGGGAGGGCCGAGCAGTACTTC.

This chain connects TRBV20-1 to TRBJ2-7, with 7 bases aligning to TRBD1. V trimming: 0 bases; J trimming: 1 base; junction bases outside the gene matches: 30. The germline gives CDR1 DFQATT, CDR2 SNEGSKA (reference sequence). This CDR3 is built from 23 residues. CDR3 DNA sequence: TGCAGTGCTAGAGATCTGGACCTCACAGGGGCCACGTCTATGTCCACAATTTCCTACGAGCAGTACTTC. Protein sequence: CSARDLDLTGATSMSTISYEQYF.

This chain joins TRBV28 and TRBJ1-4; D call uncertain. The V gene lost 2 bases and the J gene lost 6 bases, with 19 bases spanning the gap. Germline CDR1 and CDR2: MDHEN and SYDVKM. CDR3 length: 17 amino acids. The CDR3 spells CASSLGHTAGLHEKLFF. CDR3 in DNA: TGTGCCAGCAGTTTAGGTCATACGGCCGGGTTACATGAAAAACTGTTTTTT. Using reference TRBV28 and TRBJ1-4 for the parts outside the CDR3, the full variable domain is DVKVTQSSRYLVKRTGEKVFLECVQDMDHENMFWYRQDPGLGLRLIYFSYDVKMKEKGDIPEGYSVSREKKERFSLILESASTNQTSMYLCASSLGHTAGLHEKLFFGSGTQLSVL.

This chain links TRBV20-1 with TRBJ2-3; 12 bases are a match to TRBD1. V was pared by 6 bases and J by 4 bases, with 11 bases of the junction left unmatched. CDR3 length equals 16 residues. Germline V lookup: CDR1 DFQATT, CDR2 SNEGSKA (reference sequence). In DNA, the CDR3 is TGCAGTGCCCTCAGGGACAGGGGGCGCATTGCAGATACGCAGTATTTT. This codes for CSALRDRGRIADTQYF.

The chain recombines TRBV29-1 with TRBJ2-7, with 9 bases aligning to TRBD1. Germline assignment: CDR1 SQVTM and CDR2 ANQGSEA. The CDR3 extends over 15 amino acids. The junction had 16 bases not matched to a gene; V was cut back by 7 bases and J by 6 bases. The DNA of the CDR3 is TGCAGCGCACACTCCGGGACAGGGAAAGATGGCGAGCAGTACTTC. It translates to CSAHSGTGKDGEQYF.

The chain recombines TRBV10-3 with TRBJ2-3, with 11 bases matching TRBD2. The V segment lost 4 bases and the J segment 2 bases; nucleotides outside the gene matches: 5. The CDR3 consists of 16 residues. Germline-derived CDR1 and CDR2 are ENHRY and SYGVKD. The CDR3 region has the DNA TGTGCCATCAGTGCCACTAGCGGGAGATCCACAGATACGCAGTATTTT. This sequence encodes CAISATSGRSTDTQYF.

This chain uses TRBV10-3 with TRBJ2-7; 11 bases are shared with TRBD2. There are 14 residues in the CDR3. The germline V gene encodes CDR1 ENHRY and CDR2 SYGVKD. V shed 7 bases, J shed 7 bases, and the junction held 9 bases outside the gene matches. This CDR3 is CAITGTSGLGEQYF. In DNA, the CDR3 is TGTGCCATCACAGGGACTAGCGGCTTAGGAGAGCAGTACTTC.

The J gene is TRBJ2-3, the V gene TRBV29-1; 10 positions agree with TRBD1. The CDR3 length is 13 residues. V was clipped by 6 bases and J by 3 bases; unmatched bases: 3. CDR1 and CDR2 (germline): SQVTM, ANQGSEA. CDR3 coding DNA: TGCAGCGTCGACAGGGGGCTAACAGATACGCAGTATTTT. Its translation is CSVDRGLTDTQYF.

The chain uses TRBV28 and TRBJ2-7; 8 bases map to TRBD1. The germline V gene has CDR1 MDHEN and CDR2 SYDVKM. CDR3 length equals 11 residues. V shed 7 bases, J shed 11 bases, and the junction held 7 bases outside the gene matches. CDR3 amino acids: CASTLDRVEYF. Here the CDR3 DNA reads TGTGCCAGCACCCTGGACAGGGTTGAGTACTTC.

The rearrangement links TRBV30 to TRBJ2-4; the D is unclear. The CDR3 has 11 amino acids. Germline V gene sequence: CDR1 GTSNPN, CDR2 SVGIG (reference sequence). V was clipped by 3 bases and J by 5 bases, with 5 bases between them. The CDR3 sequence: CAWRRENIQYF. The CDR3 DNA reads TGTGCCTGGAGAAGAGAAAACATTCAGTACTTC.

This chain joins TRBV21-1 and TRBJ2-3; TRBD1 is the table's D call and was not checked against the DNA. TRBV21-1 is designated a pseudogene. This CDR3 is built from 15 residues. The CDR3 nucleotides read TGTGCCAGCAGCAAAGATCGGGAAGGGCGAGATACGCAGTATTTT. As protein: CASSKDREGRDTQYF.

The chain has TRBV28 and TRBJ2-5; possible D gene TRBD2, 6 bases. Germline CDR1 reads MDHEN; CDR2 reads SYDVKM. V was pared by 0 bases and J by 1 base, with 6 bases between. The CDR3 is 14 amino acids. The chain's CDR3 is CASSLWGLQETQYF. The CDR3 DNA sequence: TGTGCCAGCAGTTTATGGGGACTCCAAGAGACCCAGTACTTC.

This clonotype was counted ten times or more. CDR3 sequence: CSVNPTRGGELFF. The CDR3 DNA sequence: TGCAGCGTTAACCCTACAAGGGGCGGGGAGCTGTTTTTT. The chain has TRBV29-1 and TRBJ2-2, with TRBD1 as a possible D gene (5 bases). V was pared by 5 bases and J by 7 bases, with 14 bases between. This CDR3 is built from 13 residues. Germline V gene data show CDR1 as SQVTM and CDR2 as ANQGSEA.

Of note for this clonotype: Just one base apart from a much larger clone, this may be a read error. The chain uses TRBV6-1 and TRBJ2-1, with 7 bases matching TRBD2. This CDR3 has 15 residues. The V gene's germline CDR1 is MNHNS and CDR2 SASEGT. V was clipped by 6 bases and J by 8 bases; unmatched bases: 13. The CDR3 coding sequence is TGTGCCAGCAGCGACGGTTGGGGCGGGAGTGATGAGCAGTTCTTC. Amino acid sequence: CASSDGWGGSDEQFF.